Shown below are 18 T cell receptor beta chains from a single sample sequenced in a study of blood T cell repertoires in COVID-19. The data were produced by immunoSEQ multiplex PCR, yet TCRdb's version contains in-frame clones alone and is incomplete. The sample includes approximately 260,000 clones, approximately 91% of them seen just once. Sequenced: peripheral blood. These receptors were taken from a woman aged 40 to 50 who had recovered from COVID-19.

This rearrangement joins TRBV18 to TRBJ2-2; the match to TRBD1 covers 7 bases. There are 16 residues in the CDR3. From germline, CDR1 is KGHSH and CDR2 LQKENI. V lost 3 bases, J lost 0 bases, and 4 bases stayed unmatched. The CDR3 region has the DNA TGTGCCAGCTCACCTGGACAGGCTTCGAACACCGGGGAGCTGTTTTTT. Translating it yields CASSPGQASNTGELFF.

The J gene is TRBJ2-5, the V gene TRBV7-2; TRBD2 agrees at 9 bases. CDR1 SGHTA and CDR2 FQGNSA come from the germline V gene. The CDR3 totals 15 residues. With 3 bases clipped from V and 2 bases from J, the junction kept 4 bases outside the gene matches. The CDR3 DNA reads TGTGCCAGCAGCTTTAGCGGGAGTGGGCAAGAGACCCAGTACTTC. Protein sequence: CASSFSGSGQETQYF.

The rearrangement uses TRBV7-3 and TRBJ2-1, with 15 bases matching TRBD2. The CDR3 has 16 amino acids. The germline gives CDR1 SGHTA, CDR2 FQGTGA. With V trimmed by 4 bases and J by 10 bases, 8 bases remained unmatched. CDR3 sequence: CASSSGLAGGRGEQFF. The CDR3 DNA reads TGTGCCAGCAGCTCCGGACTAGCGGGAGGGAGAGGCGAGCAGTTCTTC.

This chain links TRBV19 with TRBJ2-2; TRBD1 might be the D (6 bases). The CDR3 consists of 14 residues. Germline values: CDR1 LNHDA, CDR2 SQIVND (reference sequence). V was cut by 0 bases and J by 6 bases, with 8 bases left in between. CDR3 nucleotides: TGTGCCAGTAGTATAGATAAGGGGGCCGGGGAGCTGTTTTTT. Protein sequence: CASSIDKGAGELFF. Using reference TRBV19 and TRBJ2-2 for the parts outside the CDR3, the full variable domain is DGGITQSPKYLFRKEGQNVTLSCEQNLNHDAMYWYRQDPGQGLRLIYYSQIVNDFQKGDIAEGYSVSREKKESFPLTVTSAQKNPTAFYLCASSIDKGAGELFFGEGSRLTVL.

As regards this clone: This sample includes further DNA sequences coding for the same CDR3. The chain recombines TRBV18 with TRBJ1-1, with 8 bases matching TRBD1. V trimming: 3 bases; J trimming: 1 base; junction bases outside the gene matches: 1. In germline, CDR1 is KGHSH, CDR2 LQKENI. This CDR3 spans 14 amino acids. The CDR3, as DNA: TGTGCCAGCTCACCCGACAGGGGGAACACTGAAGCTTTCTTT. It is translated as CASSPDRGNTEAFF. Full variable domain (missing parts from reference TRBV18 and TRBJ1-1): NAGVMQNPRHLVRRRGQEARLRCSPMKGHSHVYWYRQLPEEGLKFMVYLQKENIIDESGMPKERFSAEFPKEGPSILRIQQVVRGDSAAYFCASSPDRGNTEAFFGQGTRLTVV.

This sequence joins TRBV6-5 and TRBJ1-3, with D unclear. The V and J ends lost 4 bases and 8 bases respectively, with 12 bases between them. The V gene's germline CDR1 is MNHEY and CDR2 SVGAGI. This CDR3 has 13 amino acids. The CDR3 coding sequence is TGTGCCAGCAGTTCCCGAGTCCCGCACACCATATATTTT. Translated: CASSSRVPHTIYF.

A single count supports this clone. The rearrangement uses TRBV7-9 and TRBJ1-3, with D possibly TRBD1 on 6 matching bases. V dropped 0 bases and J dropped 5 bases, with 11 bases sitting between them. The CDR3 has 15 amino acids. Germline V CDR1 and CDR2: SEHNR, FQNEAQ (reference sequence). The CDR3 spells CASSLAEQGRNTIYF. The CDR3 DNA reads TGTGCCAGCAGCTTAGCGGAACAGGGTCGAAACACCATATATTTT. Using reference TRBV7-9 and TRBJ1-3 for the parts outside the CDR3, the full variable domain is DTGVSQNPRHKITKRGQNVTFRCDPISEHNRLYWYRQTLGQGPEFLTYFQNEAQLEKSRLLSDRFSAERPKGSFSTLEIQRTEQGDSAMYLCASSLAEQGRNTIYFGEGSWLTVV.

The gene calls are TRBV6-5 and TRBJ1-2; no clear D gene. Trimming left V 6 bases short and J 4 bases short, with 12 bases between. CDR1 and CDR2 (germline): MNHEY, SVGAGI. CDR3 length equals 13 residues. CDR3 sequence: CASRRTTGYGYTF. The CDR3 nucleotides are TGTGCCAGCAGGAGGACTACGGGCTATGGCTACACCTTC.

The rearrangement uses TRBV5-1 and TRBJ1-3; tentative D call: TRBD1 (5 bases). The CDR3 totals 15 residues. The germline gives CDR1 SGHRS, CDR2 YFSETQ. V was shortened by 5 bases and J by 1 base, with 13 bases between the two germline ends. In DNA form, the CDR3 reads TGCGCCAGCAGTTTTGGAGGGGATTCTGGAAACACCATATATTTT. Amino acids: CASSFGGDSGNTIYF.

The rearrangement uses TRBV7-9 and TRBJ2-4; 7 bases fit TRBD1. V dropped 5 bases and J dropped 10; count of bases not matched to a gene: 23. This CDR3 region has 18 residues. Per germline, CDR1 SEHNR and CDR2 FQNEAQ (reference sequence). The CDR3 reads CASSLALTGIERKMIQYF. CDR3 DNA sequence: TGTGCCAGCAGCCTTGCCCTGACAGGGATAGAAAGAAAGATGATTCAGTACTTC.

V gene TRBV7-2 combines with J gene TRBJ1-6; perhaps TRBD1 as D (6 bases). Germline CDR1 and CDR2: SGHTA and FQGNSA. The CDR3 runs 15 residues. V gave up 7 bases and J gave up 5 bases, with 15 bases separating them. The CDR3 region has the DNA TGTGCCAGCACTCCCGTAGGGGGAAATAATTCACCCCTCCACTTT. Protein sequence: CASTPVGGNNSPLHF.

This chain links TRBV27 with TRBJ2-1; D ambiguous. CDR1 is MNHEY, CDR2 SMNVEV, per germline (reference sequence). V lost 2 bases to trimming and J lost 9 bases, with 8 bases between them. This CDR3 has 12 amino acids. Written as DNA, the CDR3 is TGTGCCAGCAGTTTAACGTCCAGTGAGCAGTTCTTC. Translated, it gives CASSLTSSEQFF.

This chain uses TRBV7-2 with TRBJ2-5; 9 bases are shared with TRBD1. This CDR3 has 15 amino acids. J lost 7 bases, V lost 3 bases, and 9 bases had no gene match. Germline CDR1 SGHTA, CDR2 FQGNSA. DNA of the CDR3: TGTGCCAGCAGCTTTATGGGACAGGGACCGCCGACCCAGTACTTC. Translation gives CASSFMGQGPPTQYF.

This clone was recorded once. The chain recombines TRBV30 with TRBJ1-1; D not resolved. The length of the CDR3 is 13 residues. Trimming cost V 2 bases and J 1 base, with 8 bases left between them. CDR1 and CDR2 (germline): GTSNPN, SVGIG (reference sequence). This CDR3 reads CAWSYGANTEAFF. In nucleotides, the CDR3 is TGTGCCTGGAGTTATGGAGCGAACACTGAAGCTTTCTTT.

The chain joins TRBV6-2 or TRBV6-3 to TRBJ1-5; weak D call: TRBD1 (5 bases). CDR1 and CDR2 from the germline V gene are MNHEY and SVGEGT. Trimming cost V 4 bases and J 7 bases, with 14 bases left between them. The length of the CDR3 is 14 residues. The CDR3 DNA is TGTGCCAGCAGTTCTCAAGGGGTGTGGCAGCCCCAGCATTTT. It yields the protein CASSSQGVWQPQHF.

This rearrangement joins TRBV10-3 to TRBJ2-2; D possibly corresponds to TRBD1 (6 bases). V lost 8 bases, J lost 6 bases, and 13 bases lay in between. CDR3 size: 13 residues. Germline V gives CDR1 ENHRY, CDR2 SYGVKD. CDR3 bases: TGTGCCATCTCCTTACAGGGCGCCGGGGAGCTGTTTTTT. Translation gives CAISLQGAGELFF.

The CDR3 loop reads CASSPTSPFGETQYF. The CDR3 DNA follows: TGTGCCAGCAGCCCCACTAGTCCGTTCGGAGAGACCCAGTACTTC. This chain connects TRBV25-1 to TRBJ2-5; TRBD2 is a possible D gene (5 bases). From germline, CDR1 is MGHDK and CDR2 SYGVNS. The CDR3 spans 15 residues. The V end was cut by 6 bases, the J end by 4 bases, with 18 bases between.

V and J are TRBV6-2 or TRBV6-3 and TRBJ1-3; D is ambiguous. Germline values: CDR1 MNHEY, CDR2 SVGEGT. Trimming took off 2 bases at V and 0 bases at J, with 8 bases between the two ends. The CDR3 has 15 amino acids. The CDR3 sequence is CASSYGLPSGNTIYF. For the CDR3, the DNA is TGTGCCAGCAGTTACGGGCTGCCCTCTGGAAACACCATATATTTT.